This passage covers 13 T cell receptor beta chains from one sample sequenced in a study of blood T cells in healthy people across ages. A second PCR of 7 to 11 cycles used a sample-barcoded 5' primer and a J-beta primer mix. MiXCR, applied by TCRdb to the 5' RACE reads, yields one record per CDR3 protein. The data hold roughly 1,500,000 distinct CDR3 sequences, with approximately 42% observed a single time. Sequencing input: blood. The receptor set was obtained from a woman between 18 and 29 years old in good health.

This chain connects TRBV27 to TRBJ2-7; D not resolved. From germline, CDR1 is MNHEY and CDR2 SMNVEV (reference sequence). Trimming shortened V by 6 bases and J by 2 bases, and 14 bases separated the two germline ends. The CDR3 is 14 residues long. The CDR3 spells CASRFGTTTYEQYF. CDR3 sequence (DNA): TGTGCCAGCAGGTTTGGTACAACCACCTACGAGCAGTACTTC.

This clonotype occurred a few times. The chain couples TRBV29-1 to TRBJ1-1; 7 bases line up with TRBD1. The ends lost 7 bases at V and 4 bases at J; junction bases unmatched: 6. There are 12 residues in the CDR3. The germline gives CDR1 SQVTM, CDR2 ANQGSEA. This chain's CDR3 is CSARRQGTEAFF. CDR3 DNA sequence: TGCAGCGCCCGGAGACAGGGCACTGAAGCTTTCTTT.

With regard to this clonotype: The junction differs from germline at one of its ends, possibly a read error. The gene calls are TRBV10-3 and TRBJ2-1; TRBD2 agrees at 7 bases. Germline lookup yields CDR1 ENHRY and CDR2 SYGVKD. The CDR3 runs 16 residues. This CDR3 is CAISEKTSRSMSEQFF. Written as DNA, the CDR3 is TGTGCTATCAGTGAGAAGACTAGCAGGAGCATGAGTGAGCAGTTCTTC.

A remark on this clonotype: This may stem from a read error, because a much larger clone lies one nucleotide away. The chain links TRBV28 to TRBJ2-4, with unresolved D. V lost 3 bases to trimming and J lost 8 bases, with 5 bases between them. The V gene's germline CDR1 is MDHEN and CDR2 SYDVKM. This CDR3 contains 11 residues. Here the CDR3 reads CASSLWDIQYF. The CDR3 DNA sequence: TGTGCCAGCAGTTTGTGGGACATTCAGTACTTC.

J is TRBJ1-6 and V is TRBV27; D is ambiguous. Germline V gene sequence: CDR1 MNHEY, CDR2 SMNVEV (reference sequence). V was trimmed by 6 bases and J by 8 bases, leaving 17 bases between them. The CDR3 spans 15 residues. The CDR3 region is CASSPTPPVDSPLHF. The DNA of the CDR3 is TGTGCCAGCAGCCCGACACCTCCTGTAGATTCACCCCTCCACTTT.

The chain links TRBV5-1 to TRBJ1-1; 10 bases match TRBD1. The CDR3 spans 18 residues. Germline CDR1 and CDR2: SGHRS and YFSETQ. Trimming cost V 4 bases and J 2 bases; bases outside gene matches: 14. The CDR3 here is CASSGAGQGGRSNTEAFF. The CDR3 region has the DNA TGCGCCAGCAGCGGAGCAGGACAGGGGGGAAGAAGTAACACTGAAGCTTTCTTT.

This rearrangement joins TRBV10-1 to TRBJ1-2; no clear D gene. V was cut by 0 bases and J by 4 bases, with 6 bases left in between. The germline V gene encodes CDR1 WNHNN and CDR2 SYGVQD (reference sequence). The CDR3 has 13 amino acids. In DNA, the CDR3 is TGCGCCAGCAGTGAGTCCCGGCTCTATGGCTACACCTTC. Protein: CASSESRLYGYTF.

This chain connects TRBV2 to TRBJ2-1; 8 bases map to TRBD2. CDR3 length equals 13 residues. The trim removed 5 bases at V and 12 bases at J, leaving 9 bases unmatched. Germline lookup yields CDR1 SNHLY and CDR2 FYNNEI. This chain's CDR3 is CASSLAGLRGQFF. In nucleotides, the CDR3 is TGTGCCAGCAGTTTAGCGGGGCTTAGGGGGCAGTTCTTC.

This clonotype was seen only a few times. The V call is TRBV7-9, the J call TRBJ1-2; 12 bases map to TRBD1. Germline trimming cut 0 bases from V and 4 bases from J; bases unmatched to any gene: 12. Germline CDR1 and CDR2: SEHNR and FQNEAQ (reference sequence). CDR3 size: 19 residues. This CDR3 is CASSLAGGQGASGGYGYTF. DNA of the CDR3: TGTGCCAGCAGCTTAGCTGGGGGACAGGGGGCCTCCGGGGGCTATGGCTACACCTTC.

This chain joins TRBV4-2 and TRBJ2-7, with a weak D call TRBD2 (7 bases). CDR3 size: 20 residues. Trimming pared 4 bases from V and 1 base from J, leaving 29 bases between. Germline lookup yields CDR1 LGHNA and CDR2 YNFKEQ. CDR3 sequence reads: CASSPIGLLGGPKYSYEQYF. Written as DNA, the CDR3 is TGTGCCAGCAGCCCTATAGGGTTGCTCGGGGGGCCGAAATATTCCTACGAGCAGTACTTC.

The rearrangement uses TRBV19 and TRBJ2-1; D tentatively reads TRBD1 or TRBD2 (6 bases each). The germline gives CDR1 LNHDA, CDR2 SQIVND (reference sequence). The CDR3 extends over 14 amino acids. Deletions cut 8 bases from V and 5 bases from J, with 16 bases between. DNA for the CDR3: TGTGCCAGTCAAAGGGGGGCGGCCAACAATGAGCAGTTCTTC. Amino acids: CASQRGAANNEQFF.

This clonotype showed up just a few times. This rearrangement joins TRBV7-3 to TRBJ1-2; 8 nucleotides align to TRBD1. The V gene's germline CDR1 is SGHTA and CDR2 FQGTGA. The V and J ends lost 5 bases and 0 bases, in that order; junction bases with no gene match: 8. This CDR3 has 16 residues. CDR3 amino acids: CASSPDRDQANYGYTF. CDR3 in DNA: TGTGCCAGCAGCCCGGACAGGGATCAAGCTAACTATGGCTACACCTTC.

This clonotype was observed a few times. The V gene is TRBV25-1, the J gene TRBJ1-1; D is undetermined. The germline V and J ends were trimmed by 8 bases and 6 bases, with 13 bases remaining between them. From germline, CDR1 is MGHDK and CDR2 SYGVNS. This CDR3 is built from 12 residues. CDR3 residues: CASYSGSAEAFF. CDR3 DNA: TGTGCCAGCTATTCGGGGTCTGCTGAAGCTTTCTTT. The full variable domain, rest sourced from reference TRBV25-1 and TRBJ1-1, is EADIYQTPRYLVIGTGKKITLECSQTMGHDKMYWYQQDPGMELHLIHYSYGVNSTEKGDLSSESTVSRIRTEHFPLTLESARPSHTSQYLCASYSGSAEAFFGQGTRLTVV.